This passage covers 12 T cell receptor beta chains from one sample sequenced in a study of CD8 T cells in Susac syndrome. After extraction with the RNeasy kit, roughly 0.5 to 1 ug of the RNA was reverse transcribed using random hexamers. Each CDR3 protein gets one entry after TCRdb re-called the immunoSEQ multiplex PCR reads with MiXCR. The sample consists of some 120,000 distinct CDR3 sequences, about 94% of them appearing once. The sample comprised CD4+ T cells from PBMCs. The receptors derive from a human donor with multiple sclerosis.

The count of this clonotype is one. The chain is built from TRBV6-2 or TRBV6-3 and TRBJ2-1; the match to TRBD2 covers 9 bases. Per germline, CDR1 MNHEY and CDR2 SVGEGT. This CDR3 is built from 16 residues. The V and J ends lost 6 bases and 0 bases, in that order; junction bases with no gene match: 6. CDR3 DNA sequence: TGTGCCAGCAGACGAGTAGCGGGAGACTCCTACAATGAGCAGTTCTTC. Its translation: CASRRVAGDSYNEQFF.

This chain joins TRBV7-2 and TRBJ1-1; 7 nucleotides agree with TRBD1. V gave up 8 bases and J gave up 4 bases; unmatched junction bases: 10. The germline V gene encodes CDR1 SGHTA and CDR2 FQGNSA. The CDR3 is 14 residues long. CDR3 region: CASLPLGGTTEAFF. The CDR3 DNA is TGTGCCAGCCTACCCCTAGGGGGCACCACTGAAGCTTTCTTT.

CDR3 in amino acids: CASSPGSSGNTIYF. The CDR3 nucleotides are TGTGCCAGCTCACCAGGCAGCTCTGGAAACACCATATATTTT. The chain links TRBV18 to TRBJ1-3; D ambiguous. With 2 bases removed from V and 0 bases from J, the gap between germline ends came to 5 bases. This CDR3 is built from 14 residues. The V gene's germline CDR1 is KGHSH and CDR2 LQKENI.

This chain links TRBV5-1 with TRBJ1-2; D gene uncertain. V was shortened by 3 bases and J by 3 bases, with 12 bases between the two germline ends. Germline CDR1 is SGHRS and CDR2 is YFSETQ. The CDR3 loop spans 14 amino acids. CDR3 in amino acids: CASSSRGMDYGYTF. In nucleotides, the CDR3 is TGCGCCAGCAGCTCTCGAGGTATGGACTATGGCTACACCTTC.

This clonotype came up a few times. The chain uses TRBV6-5 and TRBJ2-2; D is unclear. The germline gives CDR1 MNHEY, CDR2 SVGAGI. CDR3 size: 14 residues. The germline V and J ends were trimmed by 1 base and 4 bases, with 7 bases remaining between them. CDR3 coding DNA: TGTGCCAGCAGTTACTGGGTTGCCACCGGGGAGCTGTTTTTT. Protein sequence: CASSYWVATGELFF.

The chain is built from TRBV4-2 and TRBJ2-5, with 10 bases fitting TRBD2. The germline V gene encodes CDR1 LGHNA and CDR2 YNFKEQ. J gave up 5 bases and V 3 bases, and 15 bases lay outside the gene matches. CDR3 length: 18 residues. CDR3 coding DNA: TGTGCCAGCAGCCACCAGGACAGCGGGGGGGCCTCCCTGGAGACCCAGTACTTC. Protein product: CASSHQDSGGASLETQYF.

The genes are TRBV10-3 and TRBJ2-1; 15 bases are a match to TRBD2. The germline CDR1 and CDR2 sequences are ENHRY and SYGVKD. This CDR3 is 12 amino acids long. The ends lost 8 bases at V and 14 bases at J; junction bases unmatched: 4. CDR3 bases: TGTGCCATCGGGACTAGCGGGAGGAGCAAGTTCTTC. Protein sequence: CAIGTSGRSKFF.

The V call is TRBV4-1, the J call TRBJ1-2, with no clear D. There are 14 residues in the CDR3. The V gene's germline CDR1 is MGHRA and CDR2 YSYEKL. V was pared by 3 bases and J by 4 bases, with 12 bases between. The CDR3 reads CASSHGDYTYGYTF. In DNA form, the CDR3 reads TGCGCCAGCAGCCATGGGGATTACACCTATGGCTACACCTTC.

The chain links TRBV30 to TRBJ2-1, with D tentatively TRBD1 or TRBD2 (6 bases each). CDR3 length: 12 residues. V lost 4 bases to trimming and J lost 9 bases, with 13 bases between them. Per germline, CDR1 GTSNPN and CDR2 SVGIG (reference sequence). The DNA for the CDR3 is TGTGCCTGGAACCAAGGGGGGCCTGAGCAGTTCTTC. This codes for CAWNQGGPEQFF.

This chain connects TRBV5-6 to TRBJ1-5; 9 positions match TRBD1. With 4 bases clipped from V and 5 bases from J, the junction kept 7 bases outside the gene matches. From germline, CDR1 is SGHDT and CDR2 YYEEEE. CDR3 length: 15 amino acids. CDR3 sequence (DNA): TGTGCCAGCAGCGGCACAGGGGGCGGCGATCAGCCCCAGCATTTT. Translated: CASSGTGGGDQPQHF.

The chain employs TRBV5-6 and TRBJ2-6; D remains ambiguous. The V end was cut by 3 bases, the J end by 4 bases, with 5 bases between. The CDR3 is 13 residues long. The germline V gene encodes CDR1 SGHDT and CDR2 YYEEEE. The CDR3 DNA reads TGTGCCAGCAGCTCCCTCGGGGCCAACGTCCTGACTTTC. Amino acid sequence: CASSSLGANVLTF.

This sequence joins TRBV7-2 and TRBJ2-7; 9 bases match TRBD2. The V gene end was trimmed by 5 bases and the J gene end by 2 bases; junction bases not matched to a gene: 13. Germline lookup yields CDR1 SGHTA and CDR2 FQGNSA. The CDR3 is 17 residues long. The CDR3 DNA is TGTGCCAGCAGCCCCCAGGGGGGAGCGGGGGGTGCCTACGAGCAGTACTTC. It codes for CASSPQGGAGGAYEQYF. Full variable domain (remainder filled in from reference TRBV7-2 and TRBJ2-7): GAGVSQSPSNKVTEKGKDVELRCDPISGHTALYWYRQSLGQGLEFLIYFQGNSAPDKSGLPSDRFSAERTGGSVSTLTIQRTQQEDSAVYLCASSPQGGAGGAYEQYFGPGTRLTVT.